Detailed here is one T cell receptor beta chain. The CDR3 runs to 14 residues. CDR1 is SNHLY, CDR2 FYNNEI, per germline. The V and J ends lost 0 bases and 2 bases respectively, with 8 bases between them. The sample is drawn from a study of T cell changes during pregnancy in multiple sclerosis. Measured with immunoSEQ multiplex PCR; TCRdb has only the in-frame clones, and not every one. This sample yields tens of thousands of clones, of which 88% are seen a single time; approximately 6.7% belongs to the top ten. This rearrangement joins TRBV2 to TRBJ2-7; D ambiguous. This sample comprised CD8+ T cells from peripheral blood mononuclear cells, obtained in the third trimester of pregnancy. The origin of this receptor is a female donor with multiple sclerosis, enrolled in a pregnancy study. The CDR3 DNA sequence: TGTGCCAGCAGTGAAGCGGGCCTAACCTACGAGCAGTACTTC. This gives the protein CASSEAGLTYEQYF. Combining the CDR3 with reference TRBV2 and TRBJ2-7 gives the whole variable domain EPEVTQTPSHQVTQMGQEVILRCVPISNHLYFYWYRQILGQKVEFLVSFYNNEISEKSEIFDDQFSVERPDGSNFTLKIRSTKLEDSAMYFCASSEAGLTYEQYFGPGTRLTVT.